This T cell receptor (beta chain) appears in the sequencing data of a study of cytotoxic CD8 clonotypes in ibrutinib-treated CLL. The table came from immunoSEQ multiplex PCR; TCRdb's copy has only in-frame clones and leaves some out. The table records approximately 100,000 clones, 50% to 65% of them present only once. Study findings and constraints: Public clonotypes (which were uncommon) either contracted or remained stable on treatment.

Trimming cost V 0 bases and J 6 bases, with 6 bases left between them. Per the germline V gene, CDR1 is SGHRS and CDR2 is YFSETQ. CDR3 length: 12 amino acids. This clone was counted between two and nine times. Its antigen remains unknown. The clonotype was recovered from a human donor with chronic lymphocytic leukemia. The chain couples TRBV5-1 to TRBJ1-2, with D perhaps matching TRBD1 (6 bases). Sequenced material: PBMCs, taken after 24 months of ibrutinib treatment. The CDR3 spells CASSLGTDGYTF. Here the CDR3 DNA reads TGCGCCAGCAGCTTGGGGACAGATGGCTACACCTTC.